This TCR beta chain was sequenced for a study of OX40 agonist ivuxolimab in advanced cancers. Study-level background: The eligibility criteria allowed prior anti-PD-1, anti-PD-L1 or anti-CTLA-4 therapy, and 40% had some.

Sampling times: baseline, cycle 4 day 1, cycle 7 day 1. CDR1 and CDR2 from the germline V gene are MNHNS and SASEGT. J was trimmed by 6 bases and V by 5 bases; bases with no gene match: 6. CDR3 length equals 14 residues. Sequencing was performed with immunoSEQ multiplex PCR; in TCRdb, only in-frame clones are kept and a portion is missing. The sample has roughly 100,000 clones, approximately 86% seen once. This receptor was obtained from an adult with an advanced solid tumor such as melanoma, head and neck, liver or kidney cancer. Sequences were derived from CD4+ or CD8+ T cells sorted from blood, sampled in a trial of the OX40 agonist ivuxolimab. This sequence joins TRBV6-1 and TRBJ2-4; 8 bases are shared with TRBD1. CDR3 nucleotide sequence: TGTGCCAGCAGTCTACGGACAGGGACAAACATTCAGTACTTC. Amino acid sequence: CASSLRTGTNIQYF.